This T cell receptor beta chain originates from a study of regulatory T cells in long-lasting Graves disease (dated by TCRdb to 2020 to 2022). About the investigation overall: To count as having persistent Graves' disease, a patient had to have received antithyroid drug treatment for over 5 years with TSH receptor autoantibodies remaining persistently positive. This study used TCR sequencing and RNA sequencing of peripheral blood to compare persistent Graves' disease patients against newly diagnosed Graves' disease patients. A total of around 35 samples underwent TCR sequencing: about 13 from persistent and around 20 from newly diagnosed Graves' disease patients. Antithyroid drugs had been taken for approximately 9.7 years on average by persistent Graves' disease patients in the clinical cohort. The study was conducted in China and was registered as a clinical trial.

The full study reports these points: The authors noted that the small sample size was a limitation that may lower accuracy. Peripheral blood alone was examined, since thyroid tissue, which constituted the primary lesion, could not be accessed. Only the TCR beta chain was sequenced and analyzed. Compared with newly diagnosed patients, persistent Graves' disease patients had lower TCR Shannon entropy and fewer highly expanded clones, which suggests clonal expansion. TRBV28, TRBJ1-2 and TRBJ2-5 were preferentially used in persistent disease, while TRBV20-1 and TRBJ2-1 were favored in newly diagnosed disease. Persistent patients shared more public clonotypes among themselves (2,741) than newly diagnosed patients did (more than 850).

Interpreted using the paper, the time point label stands for: persistent/refractory GD, antithyroid drugs over 5 years with positive TRAb. RNA was extracted from PBMCs in TRIzol for both TCR sequencing and RNA sequencing. The diagnosis of Graves' disease was made according to American Thyroid Association guidelines. Patients for the study were recruited at an endocrinology department in Xi'an, China. Each patient gave about 8.1 milliliters of peripheral blood, collected in an EDTA anticoagulant tube. Ficoll Paque Plus density gradient separation was used to isolate PBMCs, and no further T cell sorting was done. An Agilent 2100 Bioanalyzer and agarose gel were used to check RNA quality, and a NanoDrop 2000 was used to measure RNA concentration. The receptor library was made with multiplex PCR. Sequencer: Illumina HiSeq 4000. TCR beta libraries were built with iRepertoire HTBI primers and Arm-PCR amplification of CDR3 regions. Before sequencing, the PCR products went through gel purification. In the source study's methods: Gene usage analysis of CDR3 amino acid clonotypes relied on the approximately 68 TRBV and around 13 TRBJ segments identified across samples. Filtered high-quality paired reads were merged into contigs using COPE and FqMerger. BLAST was used to align contigs to the IMGT TRBV, TRBD and TRBJ reference genes, and CDR3 was defined following IMGT. Any clonotype with a frequency above 0.1% was counted as a highly expanded clone. Repertoire diversity was measured by Shannon entropy, and V-J evenness by the Gini coefficient. A clonotype found in more than one individual was treated as public. The public reads were run again by TCRdb, first through fastp at Q25 and then through MiXCR, and only productive beta chains were kept. A single entry per CDR3 protein holds the most common genes and DNA from its merged rows. TCRdb's processing, not the authors' own work, is the source of the V and J calls. Across this sample there are about 340,000 distinct CDR3 sequences, with around 20% seen only once. Together, the top ten hold less than 35% of the sample.

Trimming takes 6 bases from V and 0 bases from J, and the germline ends sit 12 bases apart. Inclusive of the bounding cysteine and phenylalanine, the CDR3 is 15 residues long. The read is trimmed to its CDR3 DNA, 45 bases read in frame from base 1. CDR1 and CDR2 (MNHNS, SASEGT) derive from the germline V gene. Details on this clonotype: It has no known antigen specificity. Per-base quality was not reported, and no clone a single base away is much larger than it.

Sequencing was performed on peripheral blood mononuclear cells (PBMCs), taken when the disease was refractory, from a patient treated with antithyroid drugs. This clonotype was sampled from a female donor with Graves disease. Recombination linked TRBV6-1 to TRBJ1-5, with no confident D gene call. The CDR3 protein sequence reads: CASRRTEFSNQPQHF. Here is the DNA: TGTGCCAGCAGGCGCACCGAGTTTAGCAATCAGCCCCAGCATTTT.